This T cell receptor (beta chain) was profiled in a study of cytomegalovirus exposure and HLA in healthy donors. PCR employed 60 Vbeta and 13 Jbeta primers. Using immunoSEQ multiplex PCR, the repertoire was profiled, and TCRdb retains in-frame clones only, with some absent. The repertoire holds around 120,000 clones, about 80% seen once, with approximately 2.8% in the top ten. Germline loops: CDR1 ENHRY, CDR2 SYGVKD. Trimming at V came to 4 bases and at J to 0 bases, leaving 6 bases not matched to a gene. The length of the CDR3 is 15 residues. The chain combines TRBV10-3 with TRBJ2-7, with TRBD2 matching 7 bases. This receptor was identified in a boy aged 2-15 years in good health and CMV-seronegative. Sequencing used PBMCs. In nucleotides, the CDR3 is TGTGCCATCAGTGGGGGACTAAGAAGCTCCTACGAGCAGTACGTC. Translating gives CAISGGLRSSYEQYV.